This passage covers 26 T cell receptor beta chains from one sample sequenced in a study of T cell clonotyping in hematopoietic cell transplantation. TCRdb's table, derived via immunoSEQ multiplex PCR, lists solely in-frame clones and lacks some. The sample yields under 15,000 clones, around 85% seen once. The material sequenced was PBMCs, taken 100 days after allogeneic stem cell transplant. Receptors were obtained from a female patient aged 40-49 years who had an allogeneic stem cell transplant from a related donor, so T cells may come from the graft donor. Some clones in this sample may be carry-over from other donors' samples.

The genes are TRBV6-5 and TRBJ1-4, with D unresolved. Germline CDR1 reads MNHEY; CDR2 reads SVGAGI. V lost 0 bases and J lost 8, with 7 bases in between. This CDR3 has 13 amino acids. The CDR3 here is CASSYSSREKLFF. Written as DNA, the CDR3 is TGTGCCAGCAGTTACTCGAGTCGGGAAAAACTGTTTTTT.

This chain joins TRBV25-1 and TRBJ1-1, with D possibly TRBD1 on 6 matching bases. V was clipped by 6 bases and J by 11 bases, with 16 bases between them. The CDR3 covers 12 residues. Germline CDR1 and CDR2: MGHDK and SYGVNS. Here the CDR3 DNA reads TGTGCCAGCAGCCCTCGGGCAGGGGTGGCTTTCTTT. The encoded protein is CASSPRAGVAFF. The full variable domain, rest sourced from reference TRBV25-1 and TRBJ1-1, is EADIYQTPRYLVIGTGKKITLECSQTMGHDKMYWYQQDPGMELHLIHYSYGVNSTEKGDLSSESTVSRIRTEHFPLTLESARPSHTSQYLCASSPRAGVAFFGQGTRLTVV.

This chain uses TRBV9 with TRBJ2-1, with D unresolved. There are 16 residues in the CDR3. Trimming removed 0 bases from V and 0 bases from J, with 10 bases in between. Germline CDR1 and CDR2: SGDLS and YYNGEE. Here the CDR3 reads CASSVDPASSYNEQFF. The CDR3 DNA sequence: TGTGCCAGCAGCGTAGATCCAGCGAGCTCCTACAATGAGCAGTTCTTC.

This clone has more than one count but fewer than ten. Other DNA variants within this sample encode the same CDR3. The chain is built from TRBV9 and TRBJ2-5; TRBD1 might be the D (5 bases). Trimming took off 0 bases at V and 5 bases at J, with 8 bases between the two ends. The CDR3 sequence is 13 residues long. Germline-derived CDR1 and CDR2 are SGDLS and YYNGEE. The CDR3 sequence: CASSVARGETQYF. The CDR3 bases are TGTGCCAGCAGCGTAGCTAGGGGTGAGACCCAGTACTTC.

The rearrangement links TRBV2 to TRBJ2-1, with unresolved D. The CDR3 spans 12 residues. The germline V gene has CDR1 SNHLY and CDR2 FYNNEI. Trimming cost V 9 bases and J 8 bases, with 14 bases left between them. CDR3 coding DNA: TGTGCCAGATCTCTCCCCGGAGATGAGCAGTTCTTC. It specifies CARSLPGDEQFF.

The rearrangement uses TRBV5-4 and TRBJ2-7; possible D gene TRBD2, 5 bases. The germline CDR1 and CDR2 sequences are SGHNT and YYREEE (reference sequence). V lost 9 bases to trimming and J lost 0 bases, with 10 bases between them. The CDR3 has 12 amino acids. The CDR3 loop reads CATRGSSYEQYF. CDR3 nucleotides: TGTGCCACCCGGGGTAGCTCCTACGAGCAGTACTTC. The variable domain in full, completed from reference TRBV5-4 and TRBJ2-7, reads ETGVTQSPTHLIKTRGQQVTLRCSSQSGHNTVSWYQQALGQGPQFIFQYYREEENGRGNFPPRFSGLQFPNYSSELNVNALELDDSALYLCATRGSSYEQYFGPGTRLTVT.

The gene calls are TRBV6-4 and TRBJ1-1; 7 bases line up with TRBD1. The CDR3 is made up of 16 amino acids. Germline V lookup: CDR1 MRHNA, CDR2 SNTAGT. The V gene end was trimmed by 2 bases and the J gene end by 0 bases; junction bases not matched to a gene: 6. CDR3 residues: CASSDLDRPMNTEAFF. CDR3 DNA: TGTGCCAGCAGTGACCTGGACAGGCCTATGAACACTGAAGCTTTCTTT.

This clone was recorded once. The V call is TRBV2, the J call TRBJ2-3; 8 bases match TRBD1. V shed 5 bases, J shed 0 bases, and the junction held 4 bases outside the gene matches. This CDR3 contains 15 residues. Germline CDR1 is SNHLY and CDR2 is FYNNEI. CDR3: CASSYGQGSTDTQYF. The CDR3 nucleotides are TGTGCCAGCAGTTACGGACAGGGTAGCACAGATACGCAGTATTTT.

The rearrangement joins TRBV7-2 to TRBJ1-2; D perhaps matches TRBD1 (6 bases). Trimming left V 3 bases short and J 4 bases short, with 9 bases between. Germline-derived CDR1 and CDR2 are SGHTA and FQGNSA. This CDR3 spans 13 amino acids. The CDR3 here is CASSFDRSYGYTF. The CDR3, as DNA: TGTGCCAGCAGCTTCGACAGGTCCTATGGCTACACCTTC.

This chain uses TRBV2 with TRBJ1-5; weak D call: TRBD1 (6 bases). V gave up 7 bases and J gave up 1 base, with 11 bases separating them. Germline V CDR1 and CDR2: SNHLY, FYNNEI. This CDR3 has 14 residues. CDR3 in amino acids: CASTGVASNQPQHF. The CDR3 DNA follows: TGTGCCAGCACAGGGGTGGCGAGCAATCAGCCCCAGCATTTT. Together with reference TRBV2 and TRBJ1-5, the CDR3 gives the full variable domain: EPEVTQTPSHQVTQMGQEVILRCVPISNHLYFYWYRQILGQKVEFLVSFYNNEISEKSEIFDDQFSVERPDGSNFTLKIRSTKLEDSAMYFCASTGVASNQPQHFGDGTRLSIL.

The V gene is TRBV14, the J gene TRBJ2-5; no definite D call. The CDR3 length is 12 residues. Germline V gene sequence: CDR1 SGHDN, CDR2 FVKESK. V lost 4 bases and J 4 bases, leaving 7 bases between the germline ends. In DNA, the CDR3 is TGTGCCAGCAGCCCCCCGGGAGAGACCCAGTACTTC. Translated, it gives CASSPPGETQYF.

In its sample, this clone was seen once. The CDR3 region is CASSLYGEQYF. The CDR3 DNA reads TGTGCCAGCAGCTTATACGGGGAGCAGTACTTC. This rearrangement joins TRBV7-9 to TRBJ2-7, with unresolved D. Trimming left V 2 bases short and J 7 bases short, with 6 bases between. The CDR3 covers 11 residues. Germline CDR1 is SEHNR and CDR2 is FQNEAQ (reference sequence).

The chain is built from TRBV2 and TRBJ1-2, with D possibly being TRBD1 (5 bases). Trimming took 6 bases from V and 4 from J, leaving 21 bases between them. This CDR3 is built from 16 residues. Germline-derived CDR1 and CDR2 are SNHLY and FYNNEI. The CDR3 DNA reads as TGTGCCAGCAGAGCCGCCAGGGAGAGGGATTCCTATGGCTACACCTTC. This codes for CASRAARERDSYGYTF.

There are a few counts of this clone. The chain is built from TRBV15 and TRBJ1-1; 7 bases are a match to TRBD1. The CDR3 runs to 14 residues. Germline loops: CDR1 LNHNV, CDR2 YYDKDF (reference sequence). V shed 9 bases, J shed 0 bases, and the junction held 7 bases outside the gene matches. The DNA for the CDR3 is TGTGCCACGACGACAGGGAACATGAACACTGAAGCTTTCTTT. Residues: CATTTGNMNTEAFF.

A remark on this clone: Other nucleotide sequences in the sample specify the same CDR3. This chain uses TRBV11-2 with TRBJ2-7; 8 bases are shared with TRBD2. The CDR3 sequence is 15 residues long. The J segment lost 3 bases and the V segment lost 0 bases, leaving 4 bases of the junction unmatched. CDR1 is SGHAT and CDR2 is FQNNGV in the germline V gene. The CDR3 region has the DNA TGTGCCAGCAGCTTAGAGGCCAGCGGGAGCTACGAGCAGTACTTC. It is translated as CASSLEASGSYEQYF.

This chain joins TRBV5-1 and TRBJ2-2; D may be TRBD1 (5 bases). The CDR3 length is 14 residues. Germline V lookup: CDR1 SGHRS, CDR2 YFSETQ. Trimming pared 4 bases from V and 6 bases from J, leaving 13 bases between. This chain's CDR3 is CASSRLGHPGELFF. CDR3 DNA: TGCGCCAGCAGCCGCCTGGGGCACCCCGGGGAGCTGTTTTTT.

The chain links TRBV30 to TRBJ2-7; 14 bases align to TRBD2. Germline V gene data show CDR1 as GTSNPN and CDR2 as SVGIG (reference sequence). V lost 1 base and J lost 1; bases outside the gene matches: 3. The CDR3 runs to 16 residues. CDR3 sequence: CAWSGGTSGSSYEQYF. CDR3 coding DNA: TGTGCCTGGAGTGGAGGGACTAGCGGGAGTTCCTACGAGCAGTACTTC.

Remarks on this clone: The CDR3 end shows no conserved phenylalanine or tryptophan, and so a read error is likely. The CDR3 here is CASSLALGTGSYEQYL. DNA of the CDR3: TGTGCCAGCAGCTTAGCGCTTGGGACAGGGTCCTACGAGCAGTACCTC. J is TRBJ2-7 and V is TRBV7-6; the match to TRBD1 covers 9 bases. The germline gives CDR1 SGHVS, CDR2 FNYEAQ. V lost 0 bases and J lost 1; bases outside the gene matches: 4. The CDR3 contains 16 residues.

V usage is TRBV5-1 and J usage is TRBJ2-2; 9 bases fit TRBD2. Germline CDR1 reads SGHRS; CDR2 reads YFSETQ. The CDR3 runs to 18 residues. With V trimmed by 3 bases and J by 6 bases, 15 bases remained unmatched. DNA of the CDR3: TGCGCCAGCAGCTCCGCCGTTAGCGGCGGGAGGGGGGCCGGGGAGCTGTTTTTT. This codes for CASSSAVSGGRGAGELFF.

The chain employs TRBV27 and TRBJ2-7, with 8 bases matching TRBD2. This CDR3 region has 14 residues. Per the germline V gene, CDR1 is MNHEY and CDR2 is SMNVEV (reference sequence). Germline trimming cut 6 bases from V and 0 bases from J; bases unmatched to any gene: 4. CDR3 in DNA: TGTGCCAGCAGACGGGAGGGCTTCTCCTACGAGCAGTACTTC. It codes for CASRREGFSYEQYF.

The chain carries TRBV19 and TRBJ2-7; TRBD1 matches 7 bases. V trimming: 2 bases; J trimming: 3 bases; junction bases outside the gene matches: 7. This CDR3 contains 15 residues. Germline V gene sequence: CDR1 LNHDA, CDR2 SQIVND (reference sequence). The CDR3, as DNA: TGTGCCAGTAGTATAAGGGTTGCAGGGGGCTACGAGCAGTACTTC. Residues: CASSIRVAGGYEQYF. Combining the CDR3 with reference TRBV19 and TRBJ2-7 gives the whole variable domain DGGITQSPKYLFRKEGQNVTLSCEQNLNHDAMYWYRQDPGQGLRLIYYSQIVNDFQKGDIAEGYSVSREKKESFPLTVTSAQKNPTAFYLCASSIRVAGGYEQYFGPGTRLTVT.

The J gene is TRBJ2-5, the V gene TRBV6-5; D ambiguous. The CDR3 sequence is 14 residues long. Trimming shortened V by 0 bases and J by 4 bases, and 9 bases separated the two germline ends. Per germline, CDR1 MNHEY and CDR2 SVGAGI. CDR3 coding DNA: TGTGCCAGCAGTTACTCTCCAGGACGAGAGACCCAGTACTTC. Translating gives CASSYSPGRETQYF.

The rearrangement uses TRBV5-1 and TRBJ2-7; D not resolved. The germline V and J ends were trimmed by 5 bases and 4 bases, with 4 bases remaining between them. CDR1 is SGHRS, CDR2 YFSETQ, per germline. CDR3 length: 10 residues. CDR3 nucleotides: TGCGCCAGCAGATCATACGAGCAGTACTTC. Its protein is CASRSYEQYF.

This rearrangement joins TRBV19 to TRBJ1-4; 8 bases align to TRBD1. V was clipped by 4 bases and J by 8 bases; unmatched bases: 9. This CDR3 has 15 residues. Germline CDR1 and CDR2: LNHDA and SQIVND (reference sequence). The CDR3 region has the DNA TGTGCCAGTAGTAAGACCCAGGGGGCGTTGGAAAAACTGTTTTTT. It is translated as CASSKTQGALEKLFF.

The chain uses TRBV30 and TRBJ1-1; TRBD1 might be the D (6 bases). The V gene lost 2 bases and the J gene lost 2 bases, with 12 bases spanning the gap. Germline V gene data show CDR1 as GTSNPN and CDR2 as SVGIG (reference sequence). This CDR3 comprises 14 residues. The CDR3 DNA is TGTGCCTGGAGTCCCGGGACATACAACACTGAAGCTTTCTTT. Translation: CAWSPGTYNTEAFF.

The genes are TRBV6-6 and TRBJ2-5; TRBD1 or TRBD2 may be the D gene (9 bases each). The length of the CDR3 is 16 residues. Trimming stripped 6 bases from V and 2 bases from J, with 19 bases between. Germline assignment: CDR1 MNHNY and CDR2 SVGAGI (reference sequence). The CDR3, as DNA: TGTGCCAGCAGGACAGGGGGGACTAGCCCTCAAGAGACCCAGTACTTC. It codes for CASRTGGTSPQETQYF.